A selection of T cell receptor beta chains follows, all from one sample in a study of long-term antiretroviral therapy in people with HIV. Method: immunoSEQ multiplex PCR; TCRdb's copy keeps in-frame clones and lacks some. The sample lists approximately 15,000 clones, 75% to 85% occurring once. This material consisted of unsorted PBMCs, taken 3.1 years after starting antiretroviral therapy. The receptors originated from a man aged 40-49 years with HIV. Both conserved end residues are part of each CDR3. A D gene is named only where the DNA matches it firmly. Where a row states a size, it is once, few, many or the class of an expanded clone; other rows omit it.

d_gene	v_gene	j_gene	len	abundance	CDR3nt	CDR3aa
NA	TRBV18	TRBJ2-2	14	NA	TGTGCCAGCTCATCTCTCCGCAGCACCGGGGAGCTGTTTTTT	CASSSLRSTGELFF
TRBD1	TRBV7-9	TRBJ2-3	15	once	TGTGCCAGCAGCTTAACAGGGGGAACCACAGATACGCAGTATTTT	CASSLTGGTTDTQYF
TRBD1	TRBV27	TRBJ2-7	12	NA	TGTGCCAGCAGAGGGGACAGCTACGAGCAGTACTTC	CASRGDSYEQYF
NA	TRBV4-1	TRBJ2-2	14	few	TGCGCCAGCAGCCTTTACCCCGACACCGGGGAGCTGTTTTTT	CASSLYPDTGELFF
NA	TRBV27	TRBJ2-1	15	NA	TGTGCCAGCAGTAAACCCAGGGTTCCCTACAATGAGCAGTTCTTC	CASSKPRVPYNEQFF
NA	TRBV9	TRBJ1-5	15	few	TGTGCCAGCAGCCCGACGGACGTGAACATTCAGCCCCAGCATTTT	CASSPTDVNIQPQHF
TRBD1	TRBV6-6	TRBJ1-6	14	NA	TGTGCCAGCAGTCATGGGACAGGAAATTCACCCCTCCACTTT	CASSHGTGNSPLHF
NA	TRBV2	TRBJ1-5	13	few	TGTGCCAGCAGTCGGCAGGATTTTCGGCCCCAGCATTTT	CASSRQDFRPQHF
NA	TRBV27	TRBJ2-7	13	NA	TGTGCCAGCAGTTTACTGGCTTCCTACGAGCAGTACTTC	CASSLLASYEQYF
NA	TRBV7-7	TRBJ2-3	15	NA	TGTGCCAGCAGCTTAGGGGCAGGGCAGGGATATACGCAGTATTTT	CASSLGAGQGYTQYF
NA	TRBV19	TRBJ1-5	16	NA	TGTGCCAGTAGTATGGGGACCTATCGGGTCAATCAGCCCCAGCATTTT	CASSMGTYRVNQPQHF
TRBD2	TRBV5-6	TRBJ2-3	18	NA	TGTGCCAGCAGCGACCCCATCCAGCGGGGGGGCGGTACAGATACGCAGTATTTT	CASSDPIQRGGGTDTQYF
NA	TRBV5-6	TRBJ1-1	16	medium-sized	TGTGCCAGCAGCTTGCGGGGGGGCGGTTGGAACACTGAAGCTTTCTTT	CASSLRGGGWNTEAFF
NA	TRBV10-3	TRBJ1-1	11	NA	TGTGCCATCAGTGAACAGTATGAAGCTTTCTTT	CAISEQYEAFF
NA	TRBV11-2	TRBJ2-3	17	NA	TGTGCCAGCAGCTTACGTTTCGTCGGAACCGGCACAGATACGCAGTATTTT	CASSLRFVGTGTDTQYF
NA	TRBV4-1	TRBJ2-7	15	NA	TGCGCCAGCAGCCAAGCGATAGCGAGCTCCTACGAGCAGTACTTC	CASSQAIASSYEQYF
NA	TRBV5-6	TRBJ2-7	14	NA	TGTGCCAGCAGCTTGAATAACAGGGCTGGAGAGCAGTACTTC	CASSLNNRAGEQYF
NA	TRBV4-1	TRBJ2-3	16	NA	TGCGCCAGCAGCTTCAACGGGGCCCTTGGAACAGATACGCAGTATTTT	CASSFNGALGTDTQYF
NA	TRBV29-1	TRBJ2-5	14	NA	TGCAGCGTTGAAACCCCAGGGAAACAAGAGACCCAGTACTTC	CSVETPGKQETQYF
NA	TRBV4-1	TRBJ1-5	13	few	TGCGCCAGCAGCCAAGACAGAAATCAGCCCCAGCATTTT	CASSQDRNQPQHF
NA	TRBV11-2	TRBJ1-2	16	once	TGTGCCAGCAGCTTGAGGGGGGGGACGTCATCCTATGGCTACACCTTC	CASSLRGGTSSYGYTF
TRBD2	TRBV7-9	TRBJ2-1	16	NA	TGTGCCAGCAGCTTAGAGCGGGGGGGTTGGGGCAATGAGCAGTTCTTC	CASSLERGGWGNEQFF
TRBD1	TRBV5-1	TRBJ2-2	17	NA	TGCGCCAGCAGCTTGGCCACCGGACAGGGAAACACCGGGGAGCTGTTTTTT	CASSLATGQGNTGELFF
TRBD1	TRBV11-2	TRBJ1-2	15	NA	TGTGCCAGCAGCTTAGCGCCGACAGGGGCGGATGGCTACACCTTC	CASSLAPTGADGYTF
NA	TRBV10-3	TRBJ2-2	14	NA	TGTGCCATCAGTGGGGTTGTGGGGACCGGGGAGCTGTTTTTT	CAISGVVGTGELFF
NA	TRBV13	TRBJ1-2	13	NA	TGTGCCAGCAGCGCGGACCCTAACTATGGCTACACCTTC	CASSADPNYGYTF
NA	TRBV7-8	TRBJ2-7	16	NA	TGTGCCAGCAGCTTAGAGGTGGCAGGGAAGTCCTACGAGCAGTACTTC	CASSLEVAGKSYEQYF
TRBD2	TRBV19	TRBJ2-3	15	NA	TGTGCCAGTAGCTCGGGACTAGCGGGATCAGATACGCAGTATTTT	CASSSGLAGSDTQYF
NA	TRBV10-2	TRBJ1-1	14	NA	TGCGCCAGCGGAGTCTCCCGGGCGAACACTGAAGCTTTCTTT	CASGVSRANTEAFF
NA	TRBV18	TRBJ1-6	15	NA	TGTGCCAGCTCACCACAGGGCCCGAGGAATTCACCCCTCCACTTT	CASSPQGPRNSPLHF
NA	TRBV7-6	TRBJ1-6	14	NA	TGTGCCAGCTCAGAGAGTCCAGTTAATTCACCCCTCCACTTT	CASSESPVNSPLHF
NA	TRBV7-9	TRBJ2-6	15	NA	TGTGCCAGCAGCTCCCAAGAGTCTGGGGCCAACGTCCTGACTTTC	CASSSQESGANVLTF
TRBD1	TRBV6-5	TRBJ2-7	14	NA	TGTGCCAGCAGTAAGGGACAGGGGGCGTACGAGCAGTACTTC	CASSKGQGAYEQYF
NA	TRBV19	TRBJ1-2	12	NA	TGTGCCAGTAGTCCCCGGATGAGTGGCTACACCTTC	CASSPRMSGYTF
NA	TRBV5-8	TRBJ2-1	15	NA	TGTGCCAGCAGCTTACGGGACATACCTTACAATGAGCAGTTCTTC	CASSLRDIPYNEQFF
NA	TRBV6-1	TRBJ1-2	14	NA	TGTGCCAGCAGTGAAGGGGGTGTAGGGGAAGGCTACACCTTC	CASSEGGVGEGYTF
TRBD2	TRBV5-1	TRBJ2-3	14	NA	TGCGCCAGCACCCACGGGGGGGCGGCAGATACGCAGTATTTT	CASTHGGAADTQYF
NA	TRBV30	TRBJ1-2	12	NA	TGTGCCTGCCCCGGCTTCGTCTATGGCTACACCTTC	CACPGFVYGYTF
NA	TRBV6-5	TRBJ1-1	14	NA	TGTGCCAGCAGCCCTCGATCGGGGCTCGGTGAAGCTTTCTTT	CASSPRSGLGEAFF
TRBD2	TRBV5-1	TRBJ2-3	16	NA	TGCGCCAGCAGCTTGAACGGCGGGGGGAACACAGATACGCAGTATTTT	CASSLNGGGNTDTQYF